A single sample is the source of the 13 T cell receptor beta chains below, sequenced in a study of human T cells and chemical hapten exposure. Unfractionated whole blood served as the source for total RNA extraction. TCRdb analysed the 5' RACE reads with MiXCR anew, one entry per CDR3 protein. Of about 140,000 distinct CDR3 sequences in the sample, around 4.4% are singletons; the top ten hold over 1.3%. All receptors derive from a female donor in good health.

This clonotype was seen at least ten times. The V and J genes are TRBV20-1 and TRBJ2-1; possible D gene TRBD1, 6 bases. V gave up 0 bases and J gave up 8 bases, with 17 bases separating them. The CDR3 is 15 amino acids. CDR1 is DFQATT, CDR2 SNEGSKA, per germline (reference sequence). The CDR3 here is CSARDGRPRQDEQFF. As DNA, the CDR3 is TGCAGTGCTAGAGATGGGAGACCCCGACAGGATGAGCAGTTCTTC.

This clonotype was detected ten times or more. The rearrangement joins TRBV5-1 to TRBJ2-3, with a tentative D call TRBD1 (5 bases). The CDR3 spans 15 residues. Germline CDR1 reads SGHRS; CDR2 reads YFSETQ. V was trimmed by 2 bases and J by 3 bases, leaving 13 bases between them. The DNA for the CDR3 is TGCGCCAGCAGCTTCACACAGGAACTTACAGATACGCAGTATTTT. It codes for CASSFTQELTDTQYF.

This clonotype has ten or more counts. V usage is TRBV5-1 and J usage is TRBJ2-2; weak D call: TRBD1 (6 bases). This CDR3 is built from 15 residues. V lost 0 bases to trimming and J lost 4 bases, with 10 bases between them. Germline lookup yields CDR1 SGHRS and CDR2 YFSETQ. CDR3 sequence: CASSLAAGVTGELFF. The CDR3, as DNA: TGCGCCAGCAGCTTGGCGGCAGGGGTCACCGGGGAGCTGTTTTTT.

There are many counts of this clonotype. V and J are TRBV6-1 and TRBJ2-3, with TRBD2 identical over 11 bases. The J segment lost 4 bases and the V segment lost 6 bases, leaving 6 bases of the junction unmatched. The germline V gene has CDR1 MNHNS and CDR2 SASEGT. This CDR3 is built from 15 residues. The CDR3 nucleotides are TGTGCCAGCAGGCAACTAGCGGGGGTCCCAGATACGCAGTATTTT. Translating it yields CASRQLAGVPDTQYF.

Ten or more counts support this clonotype. This rearrangement joins TRBV7-3 to TRBJ1-2; D might be TRBD1 (6 bases). Germline CDR1 reads SGHTA; CDR2 reads FQGTGA. This CDR3 is 13 amino acids long. Trimming shortened V by 2 bases and J by 6 bases, and 10 bases separated the two germline ends. As DNA, the CDR3 is TGTGCCAGCAGCTTATATCAGGGGAATGGCTACACCTTC. This translates into CASSLYQGNGYTF.

This clonotype has just a few counts. For the CDR3, the DNA is TGCGCCAGTGGTGAGGCTTTGGACTATGGCTACACCTTC. This encodes CASGEALDYGYTF. The J gene is TRBJ1-2, the V gene TRBV4-1; D not certain. This CDR3 is built from 13 residues. V was clipped by 9 bases and J by 3 bases, with 14 bases between them. Germline V lookup: CDR1 MGHRA, CDR2 YSYEKL.

There are many counts of this clonotype. This rearrangement joins TRBV4-3 to TRBJ2-2; D is ambiguous. The CDR3 has 13 residues. V lost 0 bases to trimming and J lost 6 bases, with 5 bases between them. CDR1 is LGHNA, CDR2 YSLEER, per germline. CDR3 residues: CASSQDAPGELFF. The DNA for the CDR3 is TGCGCCAGCAGCCAAGATGCCCCCGGGGAGCTGTTTTTT.

The V and J genes are TRBV9 and TRBJ1-6; 7 bases match TRBD1. V shed 3 bases and J 5 bases; nucleotides not matched to a gene: 5. Germline values: CDR1 SGDLS, CDR2 YYNGEE. There are 15 residues in the CDR3. The CDR3 DNA sequence: TGTGCCAGCAGCGAACGGGACAGCAATAATTCACCCCTCCACTTT. Translating it yields CASSERDSNNSPLHF.

This clonotype appeared many times. The chain joins TRBV30 to TRBJ1-2; D not resolved. V dropped 4 bases and J dropped 5 bases, with 17 bases sitting between them. This CDR3 comprises 14 residues. Germline loops: CDR1 GTSNPN, CDR2 SVGIG (reference sequence). As DNA, the CDR3 is TGTGCCTGGACGGAAGGGTCCCGCTTGTATGGCTACACCTTC. It codes for CAWTEGSRLYGYTF.

In this sample, this clonotype turned up many times. V gene TRBV5-4 combines with J gene TRBJ2-5; D remains unclear. The CDR3 runs 12 residues. Germline CDR1 is SGHNT and CDR2 is YYREEE (reference sequence). The V gene lost 1 base and the J gene lost 5 bases, with 6 bases spanning the gap. CDR3 loop: CASSLYRETQYF. The CDR3 DNA follows: TGTGCCAGCAGCTTGTATCGCGAGACCCAGTACTTC.

This clonotype occurred a few times. This clone may be a read error of a much larger clone one base away. The chain employs TRBV29-1 and TRBJ2-1; 9 bases are shared with TRBD1. Trimming took 3 bases from V and 0 from J; bases not matched to a gene: 6. The CDR3 loop spans 16 amino acids. CDR1 and CDR2 from the germline V gene are SQVTM and ANQGSEA. The CDR3, as DNA: TGCAGCGTTGAGCACCACAGGGGGCGCTCCTACAATGAGCAGTTCTTC. Its translation: CSVEHHRGRSYNEQFF.

This clonotype was observed many times. The genes are TRBV20-1 and TRBJ1-2; D unresolved. V was pared by 5 bases and J by 4 bases, with 14 bases between. The CDR3 consists of 13 residues. Germline lookup yields CDR1 DFQATT and CDR2 SNEGSKA (reference sequence). The chain's CDR3 is CSAFSPGIYGYTF. The CDR3 DNA sequence: TGCAGTGCTTTTAGTCCGGGAATCTATGGCTACACCTTC.

This clonotype was observed at least ten times. This chain joins TRBV12-3 or TRBV12-4 and TRBJ1-2; 8 bases fit TRBD1. This CDR3 region has 15 residues. Losses at the gene ends were 1 base for V and 2 bases for J; bases not matched to a gene: 3. As DNA, the CDR3 is TGTGCCAGCAGTTTAGTACGGACAGGGAACTATGGCTACACCTTC. This translates into CASSLVRTGNYGYTF.